The 7 T cell receptor beta chains below were found in one sample sequenced in a study of patients and donors after allogeneic stem cell transplantation. TCRdb re-derived calls from the RT-PCR reads in MiXCR, one entry per CDR3 protein. The sample shows some 880,000 distinct CDR3 sequences, 15% to 20% of them seen only once. Input material: blood, either unsorted or a sorted T cell fraction (not recorded which). The receptors here all came from a human donor who was either an allogeneic HSCT recipient or a stem cell or donor lymphocyte infusion donor (not recorded which). It is not recorded whose cells these are; they may come from a transplant donor.

This clonotype showed up just a few times. The chain is built from TRBV7-8 and TRBJ2-7; 7 bases align to TRBD1. With V trimmed by 5 bases and J by 2 bases, 12 bases remained unmatched. The germline gives CDR1 SGHVS, CDR2 FQNEAQ. There are 16 residues in the CDR3. The CDR3 DNA reads TGTGCCAGCAGCGAGACAGGGCTCACAATTACCTACGAGCAGTACTTC. As protein: CASSETGLTITYEQYF.

This clonotype showed up just a few times. The chain joins TRBV4-2 to TRBJ2-3, with D tentatively TRBD2 (6 bases). This CDR3 has 16 amino acids. Germline CDR1 LGHNA, CDR2 YNFKEQ. V lost 1 base and J lost 5, with 16 bases in between. CDR3 DNA sequence: TGTGCCAGCAGCCAAGTCGGAGGGAGCTTGGGAGATACGCAGTATTTT. Its translation: CASSQVGGSLGDTQYF.

This clonotype occurred a few times. The V gene is TRBV20-1, the J gene TRBJ2-1; TRBD2 matches at 11 bases. V shed 7 bases and J 5 bases; nucleotides not matched to a gene: 16. CDR1 is DFQATT, CDR2 SNEGSKA, per germline (reference sequence). The CDR3 extends over 17 amino acids. As DNA, the CDR3 is TGCAGTGAGGATAGGCTAGCGGGGGGCGGAAAAAACAATGAGCAGTTCTTC. This codes for CSEDRLAGGGKNNEQFF.

The rearrangement links TRBV20-1 to TRBJ2-3; 7 bases are a match to TRBD1. V gave up 1 base and J gave up 3 bases; unmatched junction bases: 16. The CDR3 spans 18 residues. Germline loops: CDR1 DFQATT, CDR2 SNEGSKA (reference sequence). The CDR3 loop reads CSARGRQGPMLWTDTQYF. For the CDR3, the DNA is TGCAGTGCTAGAGGAAGACAGGGCCCGATGTTATGGACAGATACGCAGTATTTT.

This clonotype was found once. The V gene is TRBV3-1, the J gene TRBJ2-1, with 9 positions matching TRBD2. Germline assignment: CDR1 LGHDT and CDR2 YNNKEL (reference sequence). The CDR3 has 16 amino acids. Trimming removed 2 bases from V and 1 base from J; junction bases left unmatched: 3. The CDR3 loop is CASSQPAGGSYNEQFF. The CDR3, as DNA: TGTGCCAGCAGCCAACCAGCGGGGGGATCCTACAATGAGCAGTTCTTC.

The chain is built from TRBV5-1 and TRBJ1-1; 8 bases map to TRBD1. The CDR3 consists of 15 residues. Germline trimming cut 1 base from V and 3 bases from J; bases unmatched to any gene: 5. Germline V CDR1 and CDR2: SGHRS, YFSETQ. The CDR3 DNA sequence: TGCGCCAGCAGCTTGCAACCAGGGGGCGACACTGAAGCTTTCTTT. Amino acid sequence: CASSLQPGGDTEAFF.

In this sample, this clonotype turned up a few times. This chain links TRBV12-3 or TRBV12-4 with TRBJ2-3, with D perhaps matching TRBD2 (6 bases). The CDR3 is made up of 13 amino acids. V gave up 10 bases and J gave up 2 bases, with 13 bases separating them. In DNA, the CDR3 is TGTGCCACCCTCGCGGGGATCACAGATACGCAGTATTTT. Its protein product is CATLAGITDTQYF.